This T cell receptor (beta chain) was captured by sequencing in a study of blood T cell repertoires in COVID-19. At the level of the study: Sites across the United States, Italy and Spain contributed samples from acute and convalescent COVID-19. In each case, the material was cDNA or gDNA derived from T cells, B-cell-depleted T cells, or PBMCs.

As handled by the study authors: Nucleated cell counts were estimated from reference gene primer amplification. Clones were sequenced by immunoSEQ multiplex PCR, and TCRdb holds only the in-frame ones, with some missing. The D gene and trimming were derived from the DNA, and the V and J assignments and clone size from that table. The profile shows some 87,000 clones, roughly four fifths of them singletons. The receptor's source is an elderly woman with active or convalescent COVID-19. The specimen was peripheral blood.

The CDR3 sequence: CASSIGDRASQYF. CDR3 nucleotide sequence: TGTGCCAGTAGTATAGGGGACAGGGCGAGCCAGTACTTC. The V and J genes are TRBV19 and TRBJ2-7; 9 bases are shared with TRBD1. This CDR3 has 13 residues. Germline CDR1 and CDR2: LNHDA and SQIVND (reference sequence). V trimming: 1 base; J trimming: 10 bases; junction bases outside the gene matches: 5.